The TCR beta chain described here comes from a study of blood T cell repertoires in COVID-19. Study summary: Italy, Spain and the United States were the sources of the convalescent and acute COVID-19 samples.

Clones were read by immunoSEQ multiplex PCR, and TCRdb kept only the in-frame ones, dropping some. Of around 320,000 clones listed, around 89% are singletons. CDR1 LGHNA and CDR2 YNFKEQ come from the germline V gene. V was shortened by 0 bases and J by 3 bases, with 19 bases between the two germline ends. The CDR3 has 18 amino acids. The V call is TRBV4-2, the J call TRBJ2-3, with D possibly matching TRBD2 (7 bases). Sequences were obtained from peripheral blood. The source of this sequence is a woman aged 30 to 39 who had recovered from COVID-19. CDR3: CASSQEGGGGIITDTQYF. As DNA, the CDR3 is TGTGCCAGCAGCCAAGAAGGAGGCGGGGGCATCATTACAGATACGCAGTATTTT.